This entry concerns a single T cell receptor (beta chain). Its antigen is still unknown. Base qualities are not recorded, but no much larger clone differs from it by a single base. Whole blood was collected in K2EDTA tubes by collaborating institutions according to the institutions' own protocols. For TCRbeta analysis, collaborators shipped samples in one of three forms: frozen whole blood, isolated PBMCs, or DNA extracted from either of those sample types. This record comes from a study of blood T cell repertoires in COVID-19 (dated by TCRdb to 2020 to 2022). A note on the overall study: Collaborator samples came from the United States, Italy and Spain and covered acute and convalescent phases of COVID-19. The material from the prospective study consisted of cDNA or gDNA derived from T cells, B-cell-depleted T cells, or PBMCs. The dataset comprised deeply sampled blood TCRbeta repertoires from subjects exposed to, actively infected with, or recovered from COVID-19. The repertoires were released in a freely available public database intended as a resource for research on the immune response to SARS-CoV-2. The samples were drawn from two sources: the first 160 participants of the ongoing ImmuneRACE study, and about 1,300 subjects contributed by 6 global collaborators. Sample metadata almost always included a de-identified subject ID, COVID-19 status, age in years and sex. Where available, HLA class I and class II types were obtained from metadata supplied by the sample provider rather than from assay-based typing. General findings and caveats noted by the study authors: The amount of clinical and demographic metadata varied by source and participant and was provided uncurated.

The immunoSEQ Assay, a bias-controlled multiplex PCR, was used to amplify TCRbeta CDR3 regions from genomic DNA. The authors processed their data as follows. Nucleated cell counts per sample were estimated from amplification of reference gene primers within the assay. To quantify the absolute abundance of each unique TCRbeta CDR3 rearrangement, sequence reads were collapsed and filtered. For each sample, productive Simpson clonality was calculated by taking the square root of Simpson's diversity index across productive rearrangements. Entries here come from immuneACCESS through TCRdb and include only in-frame sequences with V and J called. Some clones fail to appear in such tables; in the studies checked, an unresolved V gene covers under half of the shortfall, and the cause of the remainder is unknown. V and J calls and clone size are copied from that table; D and trimming were computed from the DNA. For this sample there are 150,000 to 200,000 clones; around 87% appear just once. Of the sample, 0.62% is held by the ten largest clones.

The CDR3 starts with the cysteine, ends with the phenylalanine, and has 17 residues. Kept here is only the CDR3 DNA, which spans 51 bases and is read in frame from base 1. The junction shows trimming of 2 bases on V and 0 bases on J, and the gene matches do not reach 2 bases of it. Taken from the germline V gene (reference sequence), the CDR1 and CDR2 loops are LNHNV and YYDKDF. This sequence originates from a man aged 50-59 years with acute or convalescent COVID-19. The sequencing input was peripheral blood. This chain is built from TRBV15 and TRBJ2-6; 9 central nucleotides agree with TRBD1. The encoded CDR3 is CATSRTGGGSGANVLTF. The nucleotide sequence reads TGTGCCACCAGCAGAACAGGGGGCGGCTCTGGGGCCAACGTCCTGACTTTC.